This TCR beta chain stems from a study of T cell repertoires in cytomegalovirus infection. TCRdb passed the reads through MiXCR, listing each CDR3 protein once. The table lists under 600,000 distinct CDR3 sequences, approximately 15% of them singletons, with 20% to 30% in the top ten. This clonotype turned up a few times. Its specificity is unknown. Findings and caveats of the study: There were carriers of CMV plus the relevant HLA, and cumulative public TCR beta family frequency identified them.

Sample: CD8+ T cells from PBMCs. The sequence was obtained from a human donor in good health (CMV status not recorded). Some clones in this sample may be carry-over from other donors' samples.

The CDR3 loop is CASSLQSSSVGGELFF. The CDR3 bases are TGCGCCAGCAGCTTGCAAAGCTCCAGCGTCGGGGGGGAGCTGTTTTTT. The rearrangement joins TRBV5-1 to TRBJ2-2; D uncertain. The CDR3 runs to 16 residues. Trimming took 1 base from V and 8 from J, leaving 18 bases between them. The germline V gene encodes CDR1 SGHRS and CDR2 YFSETQ. Variable domain in full (rest from reference TRBV5-1 and TRBJ2-2): KAGVTQTPRYLIKTRGQQVTLSCSPISGHRSVSWYQQTPGQGLQFLFEYFSETQRNKGNFPGRFSGRQFSNSRSEMNVSTLELGDSALYLCASSLQSSSVGGELFFGEGSRLTVL.